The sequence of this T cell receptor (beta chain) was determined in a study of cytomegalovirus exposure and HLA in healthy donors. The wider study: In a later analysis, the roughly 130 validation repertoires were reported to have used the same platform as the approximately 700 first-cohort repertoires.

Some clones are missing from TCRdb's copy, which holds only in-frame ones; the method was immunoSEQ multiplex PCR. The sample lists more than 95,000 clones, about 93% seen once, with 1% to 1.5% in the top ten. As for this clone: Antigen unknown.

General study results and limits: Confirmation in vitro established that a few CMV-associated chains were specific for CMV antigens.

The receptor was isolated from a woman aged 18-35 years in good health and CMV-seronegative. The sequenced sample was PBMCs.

This chain's CDR3 is CASSFDRFLVGANVLTF. In DNA form, the CDR3 reads TGTGCCAGCAGCTTCGACAGGTTCCTCGTTGGGGCCAACGTCCTGACTTTC. This chain links TRBV5-4 with TRBJ2-6, with TRBD1 as a possible D gene (6 bases). The CDR3 has 17 residues. Deletions cut 2 bases from V and 3 bases from J, with 15 bases between. The germline CDR1 and CDR2 sequences are SGHNT and YYREEE (reference sequence).